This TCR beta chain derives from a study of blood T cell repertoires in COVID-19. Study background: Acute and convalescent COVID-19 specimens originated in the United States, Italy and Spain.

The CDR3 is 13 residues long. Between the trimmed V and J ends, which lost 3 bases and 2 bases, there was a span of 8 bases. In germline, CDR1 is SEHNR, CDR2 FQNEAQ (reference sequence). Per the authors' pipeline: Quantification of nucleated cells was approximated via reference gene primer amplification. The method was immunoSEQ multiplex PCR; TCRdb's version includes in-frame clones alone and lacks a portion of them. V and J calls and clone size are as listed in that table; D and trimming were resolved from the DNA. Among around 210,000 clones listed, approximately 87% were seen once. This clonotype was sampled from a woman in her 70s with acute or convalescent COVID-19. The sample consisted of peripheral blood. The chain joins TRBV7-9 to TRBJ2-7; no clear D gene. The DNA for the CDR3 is TGTGCCAGCAGCTTCCAGAATGCCTACGAGCAGTACTTC. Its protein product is CASSFQNAYEQYF.